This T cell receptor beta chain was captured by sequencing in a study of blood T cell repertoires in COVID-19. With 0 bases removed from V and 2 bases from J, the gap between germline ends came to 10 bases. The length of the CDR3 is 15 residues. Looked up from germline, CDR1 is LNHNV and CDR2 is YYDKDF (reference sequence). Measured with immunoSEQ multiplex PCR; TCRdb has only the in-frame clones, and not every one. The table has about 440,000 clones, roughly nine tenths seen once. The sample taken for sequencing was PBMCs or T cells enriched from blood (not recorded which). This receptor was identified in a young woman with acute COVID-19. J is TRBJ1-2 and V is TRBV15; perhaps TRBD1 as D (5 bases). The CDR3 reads CATSRDGRANYGYTF. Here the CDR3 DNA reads TGTGCCACCAGCAGAGATGGCAGGGCGAACTATGGCTACACCTTC.